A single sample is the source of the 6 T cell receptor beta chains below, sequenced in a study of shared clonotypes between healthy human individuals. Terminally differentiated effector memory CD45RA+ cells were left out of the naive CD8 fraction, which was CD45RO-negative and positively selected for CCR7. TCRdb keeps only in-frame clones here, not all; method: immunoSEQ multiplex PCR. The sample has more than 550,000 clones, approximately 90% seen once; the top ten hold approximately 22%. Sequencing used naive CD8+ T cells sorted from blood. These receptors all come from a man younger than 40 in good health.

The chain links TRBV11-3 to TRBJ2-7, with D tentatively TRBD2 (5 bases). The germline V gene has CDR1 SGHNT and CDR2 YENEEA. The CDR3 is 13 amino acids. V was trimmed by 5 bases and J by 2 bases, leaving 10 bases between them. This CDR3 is CASSAGLAYEQYF. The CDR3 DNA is TGTGCCAGCAGCGCGGGCCTCGCCTACGAGCAGTACTTC. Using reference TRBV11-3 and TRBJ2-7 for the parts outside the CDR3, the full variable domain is EAGVVQSPRYKIIEKKQPVAFWCNPISGHNTLYWYLQNLGQGPELLIRYENEEAVDDSQLPKDRFSAERLKGVDSTLKIQPAELGDSAVYLCASSAGLAYEQYFGPGTRLTVT.

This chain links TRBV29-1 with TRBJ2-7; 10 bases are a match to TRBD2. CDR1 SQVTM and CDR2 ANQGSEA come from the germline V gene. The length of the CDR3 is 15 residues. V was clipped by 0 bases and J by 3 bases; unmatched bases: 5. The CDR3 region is CSVEDDEREGYEQYF. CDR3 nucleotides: TGCAGCGTTGAAGATGATGAGCGGGAGGGCTACGAGCAGTACTTC.

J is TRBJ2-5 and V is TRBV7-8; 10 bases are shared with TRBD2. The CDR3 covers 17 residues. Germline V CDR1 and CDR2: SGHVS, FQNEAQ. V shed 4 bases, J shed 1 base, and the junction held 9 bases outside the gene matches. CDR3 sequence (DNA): TGTGCCAGCAGCTCACTTCCGGGACTAGCGAGCCAAGAGACCCAGTACTTC. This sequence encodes CASSSLPGLASQETQYF.

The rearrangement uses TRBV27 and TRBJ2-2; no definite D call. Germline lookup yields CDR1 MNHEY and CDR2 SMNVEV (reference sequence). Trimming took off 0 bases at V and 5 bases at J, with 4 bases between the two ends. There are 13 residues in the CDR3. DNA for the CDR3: TGTGCCAGCAGTTTATCGCTGACCGGGGAGCTGTTTTTT. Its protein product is CASSLSLTGELFF.

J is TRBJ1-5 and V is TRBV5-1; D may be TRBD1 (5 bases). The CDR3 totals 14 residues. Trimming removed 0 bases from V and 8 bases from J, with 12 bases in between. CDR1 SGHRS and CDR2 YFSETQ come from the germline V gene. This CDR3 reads CASSLDGGWEPQHF. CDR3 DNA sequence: TGCGCCAGCAGCTTGGACGGGGGATGGGAGCCCCAGCATTTT.

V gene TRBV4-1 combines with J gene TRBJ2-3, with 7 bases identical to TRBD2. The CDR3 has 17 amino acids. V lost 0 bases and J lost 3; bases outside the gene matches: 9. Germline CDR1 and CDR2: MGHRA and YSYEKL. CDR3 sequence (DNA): TGCGCCAGCAGCCAAGATGAGAATGCGGGAGTAACAGATACGCAGTATTTT. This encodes CASSQDENAGVTDTQYF.